This paragraph covers one TCR beta chain sequence. Its matching antigen is unknown. This CDR3 is 14 amino acids long. Germline-derived CDR1 and CDR2 are SGHKS and YYEKEE (reference sequence). The J segment lost 4 bases and the V segment lost 4 bases, leaving 5 bases of the junction unmatched. This specimen belongs to a study of OX40 agonist ivuxolimab in advanced cancers. Overall study: Dosing consisted of intravenous ivuxolimab at 0.01 to 10 mg/kg every 2 weeks. Study outcomes and limitations: CD8+ T cells (on average) carried more expanded clones than CD4+ T cells. Partly responding patients at 0.1-3.0 mg/kg showed some of the smallest clonal expansion.

Method: immunoSEQ multiplex PCR; TCRdb's copy keeps in-frame clones and lacks some. Here the sample spans tens of thousands of clones, around nine tenths being singletons. Sequencing used CD4+ or CD8+ T cells sorted from blood, obtained in a trial of the OX40 agonist ivuxolimab. This receptor was identified in an adult with an advanced solid tumor such as melanoma, head and neck, liver or kidney cancer. The rearrangement links TRBV5-5 to TRBJ2-7, with 10 bases identical to TRBD1. Here the CDR3 reads CASSPGQGVYEQYF. The DNA for the CDR3 is TGTGCCAGCAGCCCAGGACAGGGGGTGTACGAGCAGTACTTC. Full variable domain (rest looked up from reference TRBV5-5 and TRBJ2-7): DAGVTQSPTHLIKTRGQQVTLRCSPISGHKSVSWYQQVLGQGPQFIFQYYEKEERGRGNFPDRFSARQFPNYSSELNVNALLLGDSALYLCASSPGQGVYEQYFGPGTRLTVT.